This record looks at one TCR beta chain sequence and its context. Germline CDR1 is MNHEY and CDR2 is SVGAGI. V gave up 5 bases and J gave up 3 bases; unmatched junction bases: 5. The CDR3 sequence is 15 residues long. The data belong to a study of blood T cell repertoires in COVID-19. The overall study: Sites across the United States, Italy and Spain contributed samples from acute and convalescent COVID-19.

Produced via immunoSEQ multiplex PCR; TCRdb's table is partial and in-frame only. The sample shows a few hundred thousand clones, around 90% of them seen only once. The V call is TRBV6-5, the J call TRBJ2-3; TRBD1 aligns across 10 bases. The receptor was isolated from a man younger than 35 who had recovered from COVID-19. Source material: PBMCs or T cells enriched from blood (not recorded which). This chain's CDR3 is CASSPGTGETDTQYF. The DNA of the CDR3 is TGTGCCAGCAGTCCCGGGACAGGGGAAACAGATACGCAGTATTTT.